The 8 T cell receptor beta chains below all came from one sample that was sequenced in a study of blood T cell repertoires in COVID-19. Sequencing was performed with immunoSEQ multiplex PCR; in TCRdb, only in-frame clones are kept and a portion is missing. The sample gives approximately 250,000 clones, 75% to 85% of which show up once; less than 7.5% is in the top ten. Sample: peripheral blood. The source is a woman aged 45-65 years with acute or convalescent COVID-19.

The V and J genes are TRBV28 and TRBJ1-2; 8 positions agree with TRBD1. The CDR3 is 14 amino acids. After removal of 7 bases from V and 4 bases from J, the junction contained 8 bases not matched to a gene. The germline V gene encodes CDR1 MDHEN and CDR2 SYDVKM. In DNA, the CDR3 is TGTGCCAGCACCCAGGGGGCGACTTTCTATGGCTACACCTTC. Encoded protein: CASTQGATFYGYTF.

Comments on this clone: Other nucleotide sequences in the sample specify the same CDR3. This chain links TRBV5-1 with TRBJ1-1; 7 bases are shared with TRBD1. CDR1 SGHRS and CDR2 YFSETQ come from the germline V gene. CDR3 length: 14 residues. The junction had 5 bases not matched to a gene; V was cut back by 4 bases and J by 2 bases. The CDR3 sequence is CASSLRQGNTEAFF. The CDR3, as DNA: TGCGCCAGCAGCCTACGACAGGGAAACACTGAAGCTTTCTTT.

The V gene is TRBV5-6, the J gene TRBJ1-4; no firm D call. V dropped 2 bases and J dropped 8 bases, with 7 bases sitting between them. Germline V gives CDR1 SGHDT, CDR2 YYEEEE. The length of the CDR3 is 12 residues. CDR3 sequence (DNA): TGTGCCAGCAGCTTAGGAGCCGAAAAACTGTTTTTT. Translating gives CASSLGAEKLFF.

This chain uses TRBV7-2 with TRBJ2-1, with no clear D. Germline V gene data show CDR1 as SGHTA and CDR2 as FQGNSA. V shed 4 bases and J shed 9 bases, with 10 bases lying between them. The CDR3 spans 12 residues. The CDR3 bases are TGTGCCAGCAGCTCTAGTGTTCGTGAGCAGTTCTTC. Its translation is CASSSSVREQFF.

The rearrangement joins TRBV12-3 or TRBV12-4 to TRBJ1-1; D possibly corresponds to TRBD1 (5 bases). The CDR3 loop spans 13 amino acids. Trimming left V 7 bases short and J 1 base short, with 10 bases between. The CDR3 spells CASTWQGNTEAFF. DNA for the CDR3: TGTGCCAGCACTTGGCAGGGGAACACTGAAGCTTTCTTT.

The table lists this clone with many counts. Here the CDR3 reads CASSEAGTGGSDTQYF. In DNA form, the CDR3 reads TGTGCCAGCAGTGAGGCGGGGACAGGGGGGTCAGATACGCAGTATTTT. The V and J genes are TRBV6-4 and TRBJ2-3; 11 bases map to TRBD1. CDR3 length equals 16 residues. CDR1 and CDR2 from the germline V gene are MRHNA and SNTAGT. The J segment lost 4 bases and the V segment lost 3 bases, leaving 6 bases of the junction unmatched.

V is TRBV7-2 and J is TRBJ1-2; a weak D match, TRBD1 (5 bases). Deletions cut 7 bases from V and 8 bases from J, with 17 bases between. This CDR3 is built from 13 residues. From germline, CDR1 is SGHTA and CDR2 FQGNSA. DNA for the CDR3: TGTGCCAGCACTGCAGGAGGGAGGGACGGCTACACCTTC. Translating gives CASTAGGRDGYTF.

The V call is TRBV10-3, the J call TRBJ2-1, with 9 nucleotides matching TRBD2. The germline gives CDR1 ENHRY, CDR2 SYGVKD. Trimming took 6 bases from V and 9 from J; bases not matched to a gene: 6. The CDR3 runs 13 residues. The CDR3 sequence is CAIRVAGEGEQFF. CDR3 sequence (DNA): TGTGCCATCAGGGTAGCGGGAGAGGGTGAGCAGTTCTTC.